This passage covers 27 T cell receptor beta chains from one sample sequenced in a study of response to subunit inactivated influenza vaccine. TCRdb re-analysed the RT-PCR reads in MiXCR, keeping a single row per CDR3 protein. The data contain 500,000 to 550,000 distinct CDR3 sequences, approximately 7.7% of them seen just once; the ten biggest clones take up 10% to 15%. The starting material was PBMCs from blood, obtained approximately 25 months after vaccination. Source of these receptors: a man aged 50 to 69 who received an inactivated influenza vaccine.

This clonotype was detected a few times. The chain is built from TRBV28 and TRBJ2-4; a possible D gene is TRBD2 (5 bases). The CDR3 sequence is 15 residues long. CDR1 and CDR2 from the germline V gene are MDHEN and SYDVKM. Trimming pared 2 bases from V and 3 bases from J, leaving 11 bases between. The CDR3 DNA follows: TGTGCCAGCAGTTTAAGTTCGGCGGGCAAAAACATTCAGTACTTC. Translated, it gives CASSLSSAGKNIQYF.

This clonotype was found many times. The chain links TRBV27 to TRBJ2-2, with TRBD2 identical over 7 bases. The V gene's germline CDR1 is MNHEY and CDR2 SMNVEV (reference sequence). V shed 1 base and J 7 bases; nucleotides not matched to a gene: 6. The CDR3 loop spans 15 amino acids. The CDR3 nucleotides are TGTGCCAGCAGTTTATTCGGGGGGATAGGCGGGGAGCTGTTTTTT. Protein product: CASSLFGGIGGELFF.

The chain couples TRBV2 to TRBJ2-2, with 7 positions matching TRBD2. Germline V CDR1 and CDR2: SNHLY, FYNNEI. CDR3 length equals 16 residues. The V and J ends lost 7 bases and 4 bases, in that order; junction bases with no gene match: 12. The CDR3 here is CASTEGPSGGTGELFF. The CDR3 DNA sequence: TGTGCCAGCACCGAAGGCCCTAGCGGAGGCACCGGGGAGCTGTTTTTT.

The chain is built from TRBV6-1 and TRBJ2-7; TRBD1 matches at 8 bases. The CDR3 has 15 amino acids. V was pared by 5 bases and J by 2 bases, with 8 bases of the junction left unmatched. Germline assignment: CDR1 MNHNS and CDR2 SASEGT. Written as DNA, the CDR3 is TGTGCCAGCAGTCAAGGACAGGGCCCCCCCTACGAGCAGTACTTC. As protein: CASSQGQGPPYEQYF.

This chain's CDR3 is CASSYSRGVSNEKLFF. The CDR3 region has the DNA TGTGCCAGCAGTTACTCAAGGGGGGTGTCTAATGAAAAACTGTTTTTT. The chain employs TRBV6-5 and TRBJ1-4, with TRBD1 as a possible D gene (6 bases). The CDR3 runs to 16 residues. Germline assignment: CDR1 MNHEY and CDR2 SVGAGI. Trimming stripped 0 bases from V and 3 bases from J, with 11 bases between.

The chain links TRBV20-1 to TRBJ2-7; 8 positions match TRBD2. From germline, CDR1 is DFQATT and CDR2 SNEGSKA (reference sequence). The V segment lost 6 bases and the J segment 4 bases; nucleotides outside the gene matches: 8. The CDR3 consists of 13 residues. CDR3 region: CSAYSGIGYEQYF. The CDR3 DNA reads TGCAGTGCATATAGCGGGATCGGATACGAGCAGTACTTC.

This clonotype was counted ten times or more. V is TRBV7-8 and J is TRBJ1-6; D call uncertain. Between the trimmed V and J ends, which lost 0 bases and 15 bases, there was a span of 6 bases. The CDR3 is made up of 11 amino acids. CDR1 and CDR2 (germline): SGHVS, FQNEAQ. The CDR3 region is CASSLAGHLHF. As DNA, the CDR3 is TGTGCCAGCAGCTTAGCAGGGCACCTCCACTTT.

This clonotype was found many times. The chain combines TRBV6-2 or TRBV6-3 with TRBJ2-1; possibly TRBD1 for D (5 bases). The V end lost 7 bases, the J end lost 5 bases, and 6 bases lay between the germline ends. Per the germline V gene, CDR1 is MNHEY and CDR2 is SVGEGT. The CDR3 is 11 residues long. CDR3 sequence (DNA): TGTGCCAGCAAGACAGACAATGAGCAGTTCTTC. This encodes CASKTDNEQFF.

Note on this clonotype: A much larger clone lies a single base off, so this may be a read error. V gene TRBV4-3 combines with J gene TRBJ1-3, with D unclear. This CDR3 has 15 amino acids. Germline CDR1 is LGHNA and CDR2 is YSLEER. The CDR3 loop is CARSQEAVTRNTIYF. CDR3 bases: TGCGCCAGAAGCCAAGAGGCGGTCACGAGAAACACCATATATTTT.

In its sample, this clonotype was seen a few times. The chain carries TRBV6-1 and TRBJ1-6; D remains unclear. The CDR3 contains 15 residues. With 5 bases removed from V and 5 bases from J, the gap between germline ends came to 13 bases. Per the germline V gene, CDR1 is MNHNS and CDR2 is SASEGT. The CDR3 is CASSTTSQNNSPLHF. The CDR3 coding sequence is TGTGCCAGCAGTACGACAAGCCAAAATAATTCACCCCTCCACTTT.

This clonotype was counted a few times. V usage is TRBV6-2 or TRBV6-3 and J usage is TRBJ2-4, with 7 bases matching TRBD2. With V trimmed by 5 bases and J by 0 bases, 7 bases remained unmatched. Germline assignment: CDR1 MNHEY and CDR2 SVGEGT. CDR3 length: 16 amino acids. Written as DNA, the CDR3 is TGTGCCAGCAGTCCGGGACTACCCAGAGCCAAAAACATTCAGTACTTC. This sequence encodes CASSPGLPRAKNIQYF.

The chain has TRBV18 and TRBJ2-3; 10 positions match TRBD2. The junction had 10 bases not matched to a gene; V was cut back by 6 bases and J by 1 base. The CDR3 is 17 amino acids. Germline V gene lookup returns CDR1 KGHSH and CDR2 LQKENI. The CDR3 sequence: CASSLTSGLPGTDTQYF. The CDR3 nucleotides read TGTGCCAGCTCCTTGACTAGCGGGCTTCCAGGCACAGATACGCAGTATTTT. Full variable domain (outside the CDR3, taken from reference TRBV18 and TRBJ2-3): NAGVMQNPRHLVRRRGQEARLRCSPMKGHSHVYWYRQLPEEGLKFMVYLQKENIIDESGMPKERFSAEFPKEGPSILRIQQVVRGDSAAYFCASSLTSGLPGTDTQYFGPGTRLTVL.

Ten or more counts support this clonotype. The CDR3 is CASRGQGVYGYTF. The CDR3 coding sequence is TGTGCCAGCAGGGGACAGGGGGTCTATGGCTACACCTTC. The chain links TRBV12-3 or TRBV12-4 to TRBJ1-2; TRBD1 agrees at 11 bases. V lost 6 bases, J lost 4 bases, and 1 base stayed unmatched. The CDR3 has 13 amino acids.

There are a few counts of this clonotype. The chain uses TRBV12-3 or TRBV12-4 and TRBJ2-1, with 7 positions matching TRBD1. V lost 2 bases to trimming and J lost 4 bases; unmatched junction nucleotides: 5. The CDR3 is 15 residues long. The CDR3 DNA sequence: TGTGCCAGCAGTTTAAGAGAGGGGGCGTACAATGAGCAGTTCTTC. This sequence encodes CASSLREGAYNEQFF.

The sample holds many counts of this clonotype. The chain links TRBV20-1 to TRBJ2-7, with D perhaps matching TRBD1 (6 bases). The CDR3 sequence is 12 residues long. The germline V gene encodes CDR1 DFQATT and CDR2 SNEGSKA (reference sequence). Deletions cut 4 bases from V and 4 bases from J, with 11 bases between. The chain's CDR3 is CSAMGRGYEQYF. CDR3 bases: TGCAGTGCTATGGGCAGGGGTTACGAGCAGTACTTC.

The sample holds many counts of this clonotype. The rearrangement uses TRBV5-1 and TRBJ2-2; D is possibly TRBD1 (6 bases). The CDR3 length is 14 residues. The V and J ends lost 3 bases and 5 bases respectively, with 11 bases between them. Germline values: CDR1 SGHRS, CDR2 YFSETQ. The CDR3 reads CASSSSGVTGELFF. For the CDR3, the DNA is TGCGCCAGCAGCTCCTCAGGGGTGACCGGGGAGCTGTTTTTT.

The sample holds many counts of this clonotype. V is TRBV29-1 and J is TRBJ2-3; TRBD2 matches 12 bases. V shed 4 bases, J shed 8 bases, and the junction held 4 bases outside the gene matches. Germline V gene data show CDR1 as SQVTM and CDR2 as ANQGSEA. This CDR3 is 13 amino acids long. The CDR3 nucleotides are TGCAGCGTTGTTCTAGCGGGAGGGGGTACGCAGTATTTT. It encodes CSVVLAGGGTQYF.

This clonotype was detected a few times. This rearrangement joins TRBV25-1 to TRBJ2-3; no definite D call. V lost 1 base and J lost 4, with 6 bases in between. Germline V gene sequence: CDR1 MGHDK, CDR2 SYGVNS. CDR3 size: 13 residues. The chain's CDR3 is CASSEFLADTQYF. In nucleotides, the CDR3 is TGTGCCAGCAGTGAATTTTTGGCAGATACGCAGTATTTT.

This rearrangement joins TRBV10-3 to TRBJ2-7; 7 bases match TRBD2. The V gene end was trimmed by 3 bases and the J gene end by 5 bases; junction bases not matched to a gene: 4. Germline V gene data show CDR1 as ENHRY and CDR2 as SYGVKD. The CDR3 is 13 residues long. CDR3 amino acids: CAISDGRVNEQYF. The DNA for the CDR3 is TGTGCCATCAGTGATGGGAGGGTCAACGAGCAGTACTTC.

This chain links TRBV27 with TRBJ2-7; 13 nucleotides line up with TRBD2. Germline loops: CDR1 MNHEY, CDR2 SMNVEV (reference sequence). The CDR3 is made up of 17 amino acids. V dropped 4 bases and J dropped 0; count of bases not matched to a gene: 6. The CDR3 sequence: CASSYGTSGTYSYEQYF. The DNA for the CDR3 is TGTGCCAGCAGTTACGGGACTAGCGGGACCTACTCCTACGAGCAGTACTTC.

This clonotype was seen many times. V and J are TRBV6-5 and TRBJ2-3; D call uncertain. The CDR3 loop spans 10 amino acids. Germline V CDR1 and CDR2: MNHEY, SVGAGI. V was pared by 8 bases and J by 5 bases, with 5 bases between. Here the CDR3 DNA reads TGTGCCAGCGGAATAGATACGCAGTATTTT. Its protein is CASGIDTQYF.

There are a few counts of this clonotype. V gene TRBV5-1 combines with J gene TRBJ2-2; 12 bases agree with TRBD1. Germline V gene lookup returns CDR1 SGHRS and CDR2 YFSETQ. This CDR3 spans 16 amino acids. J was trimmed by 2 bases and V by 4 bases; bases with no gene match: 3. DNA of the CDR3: TGCGCCAGCAGCGGGGGACAGGGGGCTAACACCGGGGAGCTGTTTTTT. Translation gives CASSGGQGANTGELFF. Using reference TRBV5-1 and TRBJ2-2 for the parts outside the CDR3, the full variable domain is KAGVTQTPRYLIKTRGQQVTLSCSPISGHRSVSWYQQTPGQGLQFLFEYFSETQRNKGNFPGRFSGRQFSNSRSEMNVSTLELGDSALYLCASSGGQGANTGELFFGEGSRLTVL.

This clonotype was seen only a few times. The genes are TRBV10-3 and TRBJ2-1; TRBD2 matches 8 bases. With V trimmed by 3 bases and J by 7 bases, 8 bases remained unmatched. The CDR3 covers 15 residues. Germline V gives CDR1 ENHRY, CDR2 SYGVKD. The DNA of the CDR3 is TGTGCCATCAGTGATGTGCGGGAGGCCGTGAATGAGCAGTTCTTC. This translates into CAISDVREAVNEQFF.

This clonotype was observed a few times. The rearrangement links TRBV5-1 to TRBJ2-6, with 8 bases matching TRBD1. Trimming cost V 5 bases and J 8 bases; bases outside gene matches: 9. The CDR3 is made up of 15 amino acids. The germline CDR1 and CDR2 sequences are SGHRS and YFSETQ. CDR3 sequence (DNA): TGCGCCAGCAGGCCGACAGGGGTGAACTCCAACGTCCTGACTTTC. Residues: CASRPTGVNSNVLTF.

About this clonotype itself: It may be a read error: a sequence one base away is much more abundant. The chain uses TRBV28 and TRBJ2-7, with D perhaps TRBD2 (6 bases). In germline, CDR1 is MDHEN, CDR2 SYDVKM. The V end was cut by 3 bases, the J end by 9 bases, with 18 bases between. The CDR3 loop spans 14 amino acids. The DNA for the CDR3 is TGTGCCAGCAGTTTCCCTGCGACCGGGAGAATGCAGTACTTC. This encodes CASSFPATGRMQYF.

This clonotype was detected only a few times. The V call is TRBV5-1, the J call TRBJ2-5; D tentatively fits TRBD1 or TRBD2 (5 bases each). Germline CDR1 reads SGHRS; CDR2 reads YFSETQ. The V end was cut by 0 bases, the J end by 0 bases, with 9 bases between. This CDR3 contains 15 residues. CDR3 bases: TGCGCCAGCAGCTTGGCTGGGACGCACCAAGAGACCCAGTACTTC. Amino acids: CASSLAGTHQETQYF.

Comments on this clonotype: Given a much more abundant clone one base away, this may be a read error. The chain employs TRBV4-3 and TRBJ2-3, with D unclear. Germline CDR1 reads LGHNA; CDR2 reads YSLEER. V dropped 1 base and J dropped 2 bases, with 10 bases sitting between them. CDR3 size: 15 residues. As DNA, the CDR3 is TGCGCCAGCAGCCAAGGTGCCTACTACACAGATACGCAGTATTTT. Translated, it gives CASSQGAYYTDTQYF.